The 20 T cell receptor beta chains below come from one sample, sequenced in a study of HIV-infected patients and healthy controls. Each CDR3 protein gets one entry after TCRdb re-called the 5' RACE reads with MiXCR. This table has around 18,000 distinct CDR3 sequences, roughly 15% appearing once. The sequenced material came from CD8+ T cells from blood. These TCRs come from a human donor in good health.

The chain employs TRBV27 and TRBJ1-6, with TRBD1 as a possible D gene (5 bases). The CDR3 contains 15 residues. The germline V gene has CDR1 MNHEY and CDR2 SMNVEV (reference sequence). Between the trimmed V and J ends, which lost 1 base and 8 bases, there was a span of 12 bases. CDR3 region: CASSLWAGSDSPLHF. The CDR3 DNA reads as TGTGCCAGCAGTTTATGGGCAGGGAGTGATTCACCCCTCCACTTT.

This clonotype was seen at least ten times. V is TRBV10-3 and J is TRBJ2-5; tentative D call: TRBD1 (5 bases). Germline V CDR1 and CDR2: ENHRY, SYGVKD. The CDR3 has 13 amino acids. The V and J ends lost 8 bases and 5 bases respectively, with 15 bases between them. The CDR3 is CAIFSPGSETQYF. The CDR3 DNA follows: TGTGCCATCTTTTCCCCAGGGTCGGAGACCCAGTACTTC.

The CDR3 DNA follows: TGTGCCATCAGTGAGTCGAAGGCCAGAACACACACTGAAGCTTTCTTT. Translation: CAISESKARTHTEAFF. The rearrangement joins TRBV10-3 to TRBJ1-1; unclear D gene. The CDR3 covers 16 residues. V lost 0 bases, J lost 3 bases, and 14 bases lay in between. Germline CDR1 reads ENHRY; CDR2 reads SYGVKD.

This clonotype was picked up a small number of times. This chain connects TRBV19 to TRBJ2-3, with D perhaps TRBD2 (6 bases). The CDR3 covers 15 residues. From germline, CDR1 is LNHDA and CDR2 SQIVND (reference sequence). V gave up 2 bases and J gave up 1 base, with 10 bases separating them. The CDR3 is CASSILARGTDTQYF. CDR3 nucleotide sequence: TGTGCCAGTAGTATACTAGCGAGGGGCACAGATACGCAGTATTTT.

This clonotype appeared a few times. V is TRBV9 and J is TRBJ2-7, with TRBD1 identical over 7 bases. The trim removed 0 bases at V and 5 bases at J, leaving 5 bases unmatched. Germline assignment: CDR1 SGDLS and CDR2 YYNGEE. The CDR3 length is 14 residues. CDR3 residues: CASSVGDRAHEQYF. In DNA form, the CDR3 reads TGTGCCAGCAGCGTAGGAGACAGGGCCCACGAGCAGTACTTC. The full variable domain, with the rest looked up from reference TRBV9 and TRBJ2-7, is DSGVTQTPKHLITATGQRVTLRCSPRSGDLSVYWYQQSLDQGLQFLIQYYNGEERAKGNILERFSAQQFPDLHSELNLSSLELGDSALYFCASSVGDRAHEQYFGPGTRLTVT.

This clonotype occurred many times. This chain connects TRBV5-6 to TRBJ1-5; tentative D call: TRBD1 (5 bases). With 2 bases removed from V and 1 base from J, the gap between germline ends came to 19 bases. The V gene's germline CDR1 is SGHDT and CDR2 YYEEEE. This CDR3 region has 18 residues. The CDR3 is CASSFGAIMPVSNQPQHF. The CDR3 bases are TGTGCCAGCAGCTTCGGGGCAATCATGCCCGTCAGCAATCAGCCCCAGCATTTT.

This clonotype was seen ten or more times. This chain joins TRBV2 and TRBJ1-1; no clear D gene. CDR1 SNHLY and CDR2 FYNNEI come from the germline V gene. The CDR3 runs to 15 residues. V was shortened by 6 bases and J by 4 bases, with 18 bases between the two germline ends. The DNA of the CDR3 is TGTGCCAGCAGCCCCCTCTCCGGGAGTAGCACTGAAGCTTTCTTT. Translating it yields CASSPLSGSSTEAFF.

There are a few counts of this clonotype. The V and J genes are TRBV27 and TRBJ2-5, with 14 bases identical to TRBD2. With V trimmed by 4 bases and J by 3 bases, 1 base remained unmatched. Germline CDR1 and CDR2: MNHEY and SMNVEV (reference sequence). The CDR3 runs to 15 residues. CDR3 in DNA: TGTGCCAGCAGTTCGGGACTAGCGGGAGAAGAGACCCAGTACTTC. It specifies CASSSGLAGEETQYF.

This clonotype was seen repeatedly, ten times or more. The V and J genes are TRBV4-3 and TRBJ1-1; D remains ambiguous. The V gene's germline CDR1 is LGHNA and CDR2 YSLEER. V lost 0 bases and J 3 bases, leaving 14 bases between the germline ends. The CDR3 is made up of 16 amino acids. The CDR3 here is CASSQDKTTVYTEAFF. Written as DNA, the CDR3 is TGCGCCAGCAGCCAAGATAAGACAACAGTGTACACTGAAGCTTTCTTT.

By share of the sample, this clonotype is large. The chain combines TRBV2 with TRBJ2-1; D is undetermined. In germline, CDR1 is SNHLY, CDR2 FYNNEI. The CDR3 covers 14 residues. The V and J ends lost 8 bases and 1 base respectively, with 12 bases between them. Written as DNA, the CDR3 is TGTGCCAGCCATCAGGCAATATCCTACAATGAGCAGTTCTTC. Encoded protein: CASHQAISYNEQFF.

This chain connects TRBV19 to TRBJ1-5; no definite D call. The CDR3 loop spans 16 amino acids. Germline lookup yields CDR1 LNHDA and CDR2 SQIVND (reference sequence). V lost 0 bases to trimming and J lost 3 bases, with 12 bases between them. This CDR3 reads CASSIDSWAVNQPQHF. The CDR3 DNA is TGTGCCAGTAGTATAGATTCGTGGGCAGTCAATCAGCCCCAGCATTTT.

This clonotype was counted many times. The rearrangement joins TRBV5-6 to TRBJ2-6, with D maybe TRBD2 (6 bases). V was clipped by 0 bases and J by 2 bases, with 21 bases between them. Germline CDR1 is SGHDT and CDR2 is YYEEEE. This CDR3 comprises 20 residues. CDR3 region: CASSLGLFPPGATGANVLTF. The CDR3 DNA reads as TGTGCCAGCAGCTTGGGTTTGTTCCCCCCGGGAGCAACTGGGGCCAACGTCCTGACTTTC.

This clonotype came up many times. This chain connects TRBV4-1 to TRBJ2-3, with no clear D. With 2 bases removed from V and 6 bases from J, the gap between germline ends came to 15 bases. CDR3 length: 15 amino acids. CDR1 and CDR2 (germline): MGHRA, YSYEKL. CDR3 sequence: CASSQSGVLADTQYF. The CDR3 DNA reads TGCGCCAGCAGCCAATCCGGAGTTTTGGCGGATACGCAGTATTTT.

Ten or more counts support this clonotype. This chain connects TRBV7-9 to TRBJ2-3; 7 bases are a match to TRBD2. Germline lookup yields CDR1 SEHNR and CDR2 FQNEAQ (reference sequence). J lost 0 bases, V lost 6 bases, and 6 bases had no gene match. The CDR3 consists of 15 residues. CDR3 sequence (DNA): TGTGCCAGCAGTCCTAGCGGAGCCAGCACAGATACGCAGTATTTT. It is translated as CASSPSGASTDTQYF.

Ten or more counts support this clonotype. The chain joins TRBV7-2 to TRBJ2-7; D gene unclear. Deletions cut 2 bases from V and 6 bases from J, with 11 bases between. CDR1 is SGHTA and CDR2 is FQGNSA in the germline V gene. The CDR3 is 13 residues long. DNA for the CDR3: TGTGCCAGCAGCTTAACAGACTTCCCCGAGCAGTACTTC. Translation gives CASSLTDFPEQYF. Filled out from reference TRBV7-2 and TRBJ2-7, the complete variable domain reads GAGVSQSPSNKVTEKGKDVELRCDPISGHTALYWYRQSLGQGLEFLIYFQGNSAPDKSGLPSDRFSAERTGGSVSTLTIQRTQQEDSAVYLCASSLTDFPEQYFGPGTRLTVT.

This clonotype was detected many times. The chain recombines TRBV12-5 with TRBJ2-2; 7 bases align to TRBD2. V gave up 3 bases and J gave up 5 bases; unmatched junction bases: 12. Germline CDR1 reads LGHNT; CDR2 reads FRNRAP. The CDR3 is 17 amino acids. CDR3 nucleotide sequence: TGTGCTAGTGGTTTCTCGCCGGGGGGAGAAATAACCGGGGAGCTGTTTTTT. Its translation is CASGFSPGGEITGELFF. Looking up the rest from reference TRBV12-5 and TRBJ2-2 gives the full variable domain: DARVTQTPRHKVTEMGQEVTMRCQPILGHNTVFWYRQTMMQGLELLAYFRNRAPLDDSGMPKDRFSAEMPDATLATLKIQPSEPRDSAVYFCASGFSPGGEITGELFFGEGSRLTVL.

This clonotype was recorded many times. The gene calls are TRBV5-5 and TRBJ2-1; 14 nucleotides agree with TRBD2. This CDR3 contains 15 residues. V dropped 7 bases and J dropped 9; count of bases not matched to a gene: 9. Germline-derived CDR1 and CDR2 are SGHKS and YYEKEE (reference sequence). The CDR3, as DNA: TGTGCCAGCTTAGGAGGGACTAGCGGGAGCCTTGAGCAGTTCTTC. Amino acids: CASLGGTSGSLEQFF.

This clonotype was counted a single time. The rearrangement uses TRBV19 and TRBJ2-1; D remains ambiguous. Looked up from germline, CDR1 is LNHDA and CDR2 is SQIVND (reference sequence). The CDR3 spans 13 residues. Deletions cut 2 bases from V and 7 bases from J, with 9 bases between. The CDR3 region is CASSIILENEQFF. The CDR3 DNA sequence: TGTGCCAGTAGTATAATATTAGAAAATGAGCAGTTCTTC.

This clonotype was counted only a few times. V and J are TRBV29-1 and TRBJ2-7, with 8 bases fitting TRBD1. After removal of 0 bases from V and 4 bases from J, the junction contained 5 bases not matched to a gene. This CDR3 region has 14 residues. Germline-derived CDR1 and CDR2 are SQVTM and ANQGSEA. This CDR3 reads CSVEDSRGRYEQYF. The CDR3 nucleotides are TGCAGCGTTGAAGATAGCAGGGGGCGGTACGAGCAGTACTTC.

J is TRBJ1-4 and V is TRBV9; no clear D gene. Germline loops: CDR1 SGDLS, CDR2 YYNGEE. V gave up 0 bases and J gave up 10 bases, with 13 bases separating them. The CDR3 consists of 14 residues. For the CDR3, the DNA is TGTGCCAGCAGCGTAGGGACTCTAAACGGAAAACTGTTTTTT. Its translation: CASSVGTLNGKLFF.